The entry below gives a single TCR beta chain sequence along with its context. This CDR3 is also generated by other DNA sequences in the sample. Germline CDR1 is MNHEY and CDR2 is SVGAGI. The CDR3 extends over 15 amino acids. The V end lost 0 bases, the J end lost 3 bases, and 12 bases lay between the germline ends. This sample is drawn from a study of blood T cell repertoires in COVID-19. About the study: Donors in the United States, Italy and Spain gave samples during acute or convalescent COVID-19. The analysed material was cDNA or gDNA that came from T cells, B-cell-depleted T cells, or PBMCs.

In the original analysis: Scientists estimated how many nucleated cells there were by amplifying reference gene primers. TCRdb keeps only in-frame clones here, not all; method: immunoSEQ multiplex PCR. That table gives V, J and clone size, and the DNA gave D and trimming. The table includes over 70,000 clones, more than 80% detected once. The chain is built from TRBV6-5 and TRBJ2-7, with a tentative D call TRBD1 (5 bases). This receptor was taken from an elderly man with acute or convalescent COVID-19. Material: peripheral blood. CDR3 sequence: CASSYSAGLGYEQYF. Written as DNA, the CDR3 is TGTGCCAGCAGTTACTCGGCAGGGCTCGGCTACGAGCAGTACTTC.